This entry is about one TCR beta chain. Trimming took 0 bases from V and 3 from J, leaving 5 bases between them. Looked up from germline, CDR1 is PRHDT and CDR2 is FYEKMQ (reference sequence). The CDR3 sequence is 13 residues long. These data originate in a study of shared clonotypes between healthy human individuals. Naive-designated CD8 cells lacked CD45RO, were positively enriched for CCR7, and omitted terminally differentiated effector memory CD45RA+ cells. TCRdb keeps only in-frame clones here, not all; method: immunoSEQ multiplex PCR. The table lists some 2 million clones, about 95% of them singletons, with 1% to 1.3% in the top ten.

This clonotype was sampled from a man between 18 and 35 years old in good health. V gene TRBV13 combines with J gene TRBJ1-1; D unresolved. The source material was naive CD8+ T cells sorted from blood. This CDR3 reads CASSLGTYTEAFF. CDR3 DNA sequence: TGTGCCAGCAGCTTAGGGACGTACACTGAAGCTTTCTTT. The variable domain in full, with the rest retrieved from reference TRBV13 and TRBJ1-1, is AAGVIQSPRHLIKEKRETATLKCYPIPRHDTVYWYQQGPGQDPQFLISFYEKMQSDKGSIPDRFSAQQFSDYHSELNMSSLELGDSALYFCASSLGTYTEAFFGQGTRLTVV.